This record looks at one T cell receptor (beta chain) sequence and its context. Its antigen is unknown. Base-call qualities are not available, and no considerably larger clone is one nucleotide away. Receptor amplification or capture employed the immunoSEQ multiplex PCR assay. TCRdb retrieved this table from immuneACCESS and kept in-frame rearrangements only. Not all clones are present; in checked studies, unresolved V genes account for under half, and no reason is known for the remainder. The sample has about 67,000 clones on record, about 98% of them singletons. Of the sample, approximately 0.17% is held by the ten largest clones. Trimming takes 4 bases from V and 13 bases from J, and the germline ends sit 13 bases apart. Including the terminal cysteine and phenylalanine, the CDR3 comprises 10 residues. The kept DNA is CDR3 alone, 30 bases in frame from the first base. CDR1 and CDR2, per the germline V gene (reference sequence), are DFQATT and SNEGSKA.

The data originate from a study of technical replicates of blood from a few donors (dated by TCRdb to 2016 to 2017). Sample: T cells isolated from PBMCs. The clonotype comes from a human donor in good health. Recombination connected TRBV20-1 to TRBJ2-5; the D gene lacks a confident call. The bases read TGCAGTGCTACTTTATATACGCGGTACTTC. Its amino acids are CSATLYTRYF.